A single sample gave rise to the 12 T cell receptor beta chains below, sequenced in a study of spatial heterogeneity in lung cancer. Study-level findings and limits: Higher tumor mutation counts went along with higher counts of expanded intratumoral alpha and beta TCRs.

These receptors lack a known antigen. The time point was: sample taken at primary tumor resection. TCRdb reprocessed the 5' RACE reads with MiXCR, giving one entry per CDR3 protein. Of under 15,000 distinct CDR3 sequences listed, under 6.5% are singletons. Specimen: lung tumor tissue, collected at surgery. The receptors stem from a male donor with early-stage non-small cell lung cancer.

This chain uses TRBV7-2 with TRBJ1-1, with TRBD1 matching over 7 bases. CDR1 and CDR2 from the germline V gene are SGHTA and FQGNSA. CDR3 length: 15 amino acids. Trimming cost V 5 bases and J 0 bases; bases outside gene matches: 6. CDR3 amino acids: CASSPRTGLNTEAFF. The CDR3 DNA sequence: TGTGCCAGCAGCCCCCGGACAGGTTTGAACACTGAAGCTTTCTTT.

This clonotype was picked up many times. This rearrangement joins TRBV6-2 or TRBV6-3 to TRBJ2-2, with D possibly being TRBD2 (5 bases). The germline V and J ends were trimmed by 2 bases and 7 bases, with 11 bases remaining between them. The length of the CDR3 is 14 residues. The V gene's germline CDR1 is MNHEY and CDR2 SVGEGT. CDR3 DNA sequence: TGTGCCAGCAGTTACGCGGTGCGGGTCGGGGAGCTGTTTTTT. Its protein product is CASSYAVRVGELFF.

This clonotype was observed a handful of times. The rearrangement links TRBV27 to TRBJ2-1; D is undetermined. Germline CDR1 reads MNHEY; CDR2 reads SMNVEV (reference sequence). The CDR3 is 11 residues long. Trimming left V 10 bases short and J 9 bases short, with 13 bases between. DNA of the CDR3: TGTGCCAACCTAATAAGTGCTGAGCAGTTCTTC. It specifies CANLISAEQFF.

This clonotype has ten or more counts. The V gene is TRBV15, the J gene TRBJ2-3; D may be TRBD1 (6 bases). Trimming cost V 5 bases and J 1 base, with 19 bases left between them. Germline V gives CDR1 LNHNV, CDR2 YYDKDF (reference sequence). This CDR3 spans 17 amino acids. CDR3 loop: CATSLYEGDIRTDTQYF. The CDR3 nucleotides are TGTGCCACCAGCCTATACGAGGGGGACATTCGCACAGATACGCAGTATTTT. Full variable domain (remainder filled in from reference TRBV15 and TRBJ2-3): DAMVIQNPRYQVTQFGKPVTLSCSQTLNHNVMYWYQQKSSQAPKLLFHYYDKDFNNEADTPDNFQSRRPNTSFCFLDIRSPGLGDTAMYLCATSLYEGDIRTDTQYFGPGTRLTVL.

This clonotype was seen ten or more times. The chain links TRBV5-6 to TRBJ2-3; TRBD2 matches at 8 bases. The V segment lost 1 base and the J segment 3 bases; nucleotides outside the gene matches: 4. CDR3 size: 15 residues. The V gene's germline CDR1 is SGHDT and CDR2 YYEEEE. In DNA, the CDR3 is TGTGCCAGCAGCTTGCCGGGAGGGAGGACAGATACGCAGTATTTT. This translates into CASSLPGGRTDTQYF.

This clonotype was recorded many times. The CDR3 loop is CSARRSSGWEDTQYF. CDR3 DNA sequence: TGCAGTGCCCGGAGGTCTAGCGGATGGGAAGATACGCAGTATTTT. The chain recombines TRBV20-1 with TRBJ2-3; 7 nucleotides agree with TRBD2. The CDR3 runs to 15 residues. Germline V gives CDR1 DFQATT, CDR2 SNEGSKA (reference sequence). V lost 6 bases to trimming and J lost 5 bases; unmatched junction nucleotides: 14.

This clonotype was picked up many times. The CDR3: CASSPERARNTGELFF. CDR3 bases: TGTGCCAGCTCACCAGAAAGGGCGCGTAACACCGGGGAGCTGTTTTTT. This chain connects TRBV18 to TRBJ2-2, with D unclear. The CDR3 is made up of 16 amino acids. In germline, CDR1 is KGHSH, CDR2 LQKENI. The V and J ends lost 2 bases and 2 bases respectively, with 12 bases between them.

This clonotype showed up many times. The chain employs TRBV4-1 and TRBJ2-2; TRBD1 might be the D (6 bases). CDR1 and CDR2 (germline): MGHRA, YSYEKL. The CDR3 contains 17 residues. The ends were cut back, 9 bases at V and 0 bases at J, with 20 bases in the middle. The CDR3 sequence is CASRRQGRISNTGELFF. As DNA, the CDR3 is TGCGCCAGTCGAAGGCAGGGGCGCATCTCGAACACCGGGGAGCTGTTTTTT.

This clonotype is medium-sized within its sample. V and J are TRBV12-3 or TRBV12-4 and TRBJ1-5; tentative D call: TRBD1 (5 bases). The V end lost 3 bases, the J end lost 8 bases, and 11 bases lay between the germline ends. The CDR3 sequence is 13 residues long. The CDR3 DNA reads TGTGCCAGCAGTTTGTTAGGGGTTGAGCCCCAGCATTTT. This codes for CASSLLGVEPQHF.

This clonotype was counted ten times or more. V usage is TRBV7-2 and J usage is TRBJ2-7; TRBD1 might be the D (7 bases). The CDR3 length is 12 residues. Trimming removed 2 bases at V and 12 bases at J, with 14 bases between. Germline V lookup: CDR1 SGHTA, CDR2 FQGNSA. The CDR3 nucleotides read TGTGCCAGCAGCTTAAGACAGGGACTCCCGTACTTC. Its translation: CASSLRQGLPYF.

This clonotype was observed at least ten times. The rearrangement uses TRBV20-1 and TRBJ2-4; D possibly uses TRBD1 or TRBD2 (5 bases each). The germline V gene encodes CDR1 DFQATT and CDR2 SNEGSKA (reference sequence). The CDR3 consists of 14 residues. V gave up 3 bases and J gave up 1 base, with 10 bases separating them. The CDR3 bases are TGCAGTGCTAGTCGGGACCCCGCCAAAAACATTCAGTACTTC. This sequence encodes CSASRDPAKNIQYF.

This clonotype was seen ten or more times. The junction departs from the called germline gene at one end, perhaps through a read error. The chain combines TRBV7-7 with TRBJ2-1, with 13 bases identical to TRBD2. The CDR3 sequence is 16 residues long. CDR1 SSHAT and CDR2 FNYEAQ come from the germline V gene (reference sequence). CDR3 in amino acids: CASSRGLAGESDEQFF. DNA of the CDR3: TGTGCTAGCAGCAGAGGACTAGCGGGAGAGTCGGATGAGCAGTTCTTC.